The text below deals with one TCR beta chain. The data were taken from a study of cytotoxic CD8 clonotypes in ibrutinib-treated CLL. The V end was cut by 4 bases, the J end by 6 bases, with 17 bases between. This CDR3 spans 14 amino acids. Germline V lookup: CDR1 SGHRS, CDR2 YFSETQ. Cryopreserved PBMCs provided around 2.2 micrograms of genomic DNA for the TCR beta libraries. The protocol was immunoSEQ multiplex PCR, while the TCRdb copy is restricted to in-frame clones and leaves out a portion. The table shows about 43,000 clones, with about two thirds occurring only once. The sequencing used PBMCs, collected after 12 months of ibrutinib treatment. The receptor comes from a human donor with chronic lymphocytic leukemia. The chain employs TRBV5-1 and TRBJ2-7; D may be TRBD1 (5 bases). The CDR3: CASSPVVGVGEQYF. CDR3 DNA sequence: TGCGCCAGCAGCCCTGTGGTAGGGGTAGGCGAGCAGTACTTC.